The source of this TCR beta chain is a study of tumor-infiltrating lymphocytes in localized non-small cell lung cancer. Study background: Each patient gave resected tumor and non-adjacent uninvolved lung tissue.

Study findings and constraints: TCR sequencing covered a subset of patients with enough tissue.

Sequenced by immunoSEQ multiplex PCR; TCRdb stores in-frame clones only, minus some. The sample contains roughly 13,000 clones, 80% to 90% of which appear only once. A note on this clone: The antigen is not known.

V shed 1 base and J shed 3 bases, with 7 bases lying between them. The germline V gene has CDR1 SGHVS and CDR2 FNYEAQ. CDR3 length equals 13 residues. The V call is TRBV7-6, the J call TRBJ2-7; D is possibly TRBD2 (5 bases). The origin of this receptor is a human donor with non-small cell lung cancer. The sequenced sample was lung tumor tissue. CDR3 in amino acids: CASSLGTHYEQYF. The CDR3 region has the DNA TGTGCCAGCAGCTTAGGGACTCACTACGAGCAGTACTTC. Full variable domain (outside the CDR3, taken from reference TRBV7-6 and TRBJ2-7): GAGVSQSPRYKVTKRGQDVALRCDPISGHVSLYWYRQALGQGPEFLTYFNYEAQQDKSGLPNDRFSAERPEGSISTLTIQRTEQRDSAMYRCASSLGTHYEQYFGPGTRLTVT.